This entry lists 29 T cell receptor beta chains sequenced from one sample in a study of T cells in Graves' hyperthyroidism and ophthalmopathy. RNA transcripts gave rise to amplified TCR beta CDR3 regions. The HTBI primer set drove a first-round RT-PCR of the TCR CDR3. TCRdb re-called the multiplex PCR reads with MiXCR, one entry per CDR3 protein. The sample lists fewer than 300,000 distinct CDR3 sequences, about 25% occurring once. Sequencing was carried out using blood. Receptors originate from a man aged 35-49 years with Graves' hyperthyroidism that later progressed to Graves' ophthalmopathy.

This rearrangement joins TRBV28 to TRBJ2-7; D is perhaps TRBD2 (6 bases). There are 15 residues in the CDR3. Trimming stripped 5 bases from V and 3 bases from J, with 17 bases between. Germline V gene lookup returns CDR1 MDHEN and CDR2 SYDVKM. The CDR3 spells CASSLGLERDYEQYF. CDR3 in DNA: TGTGCCAGCAGTCTGGGACTCGAAAGAGACTACGAGCAGTACTTC.

In this sample, this clonotype turned up many times. The chain recombines TRBV15 with TRBJ1-1; possible D gene TRBD1, 5 bases. V dropped 4 bases and J dropped 3 bases, with 9 bases sitting between them. The CDR3 contains 13 residues. Per germline, CDR1 LNHNV and CDR2 YYDKDF (reference sequence). The CDR3 DNA reads as TGTGCCACCAGCACGGGGGTATACACTGAAGCTTTCTTT. It specifies CATSTGVYTEAFF.

The chain combines TRBV7-3 with TRBJ2-3, with D maybe TRBD1 (6 bases). This CDR3 comprises 17 residues. Germline lookup yields CDR1 SGHTA and CDR2 FQGTGA. V lost 1 base to trimming and J lost 5 bases, with 19 bases between them. CDR3 DNA sequence: TGTGCCAGCAGCTTAAGGGCGGGCAGGGGAGACCGAGATACGCAGTATTTT. This sequence encodes CASSLRAGRGDRDTQYF. Complete variable domain (other parts from reference TRBV7-3 and TRBJ2-3): GAGVSQTPSNKVTEKGKYVELRCDPISGHTALYWYRQSLGQGPEFLIYFQGTGAADDSGLPNDRFFAVRPEGSVSTLKIQRTERGDSAVYLCASSLRAGRGDRDTQYFGPGTRLTVL.

This clonotype was seen many times. The chain has TRBV30 and TRBJ2-5, with a possible D match to TRBD2 (6 bases). This CDR3 spans 13 amino acids. V dropped 1 base and J dropped 0 bases, with 6 bases sitting between them. Germline V gives CDR1 GTSNPN, CDR2 SVGIG (reference sequence). The CDR3 spells CAWSASDQETQYF. In DNA form, the CDR3 reads TGTGCCTGGAGTGCTAGCGACCAAGAGACCCAGTACTTC.

The V and J genes are TRBV28 and TRBJ1-2, with 9 bases aligning to TRBD1. The V and J ends lost 5 bases and 4 bases, in that order; junction bases with no gene match: 11. The CDR3 has 16 residues. In germline, CDR1 is MDHEN, CDR2 SYDVKM. The CDR3 DNA reads TGTGCCAGCAGTCCGCCAGGGACAGGGTACGCCTATGGCTACACCTTC. It is translated as CASSPPGTGYAYGYTF.

The V gene is TRBV28, the J gene TRBJ1-1, with no clear D. The V end was cut by 6 bases, the J end by 1 base, with 12 bases between. Germline lookup yields CDR1 MDHEN and CDR2 SYDVKM. The length of the CDR3 is 14 residues. CDR3 sequence: CASSFFTPNTEAFF. In DNA form, the CDR3 reads TGTGCCAGCAGCTTTTTTACCCCGAACACTGAAGCTTTCTTT. The whole variable domain, remainder taken from reference TRBV28 and TRBJ1-1, is DVKVTQSSRYLVKRTGEKVFLECVQDMDHENMFWYRQDPGLGLRLIYFSYDVKMKEKGDIPEGYSVSREKKERFSLILESASTNQTSMYLCASSFFTPNTEAFFGQGTRLTVV.

Notes on this clonotype: Just one base apart from a much larger clone, this may be a read error. This chain joins TRBV6-1 and TRBJ2-7, with 14 bases that match TRBD2. Germline V CDR1 and CDR2: MNHNS, SASEGT. CDR3 length: 15 residues. Trimming removed 6 bases from V and 3 bases from J; junction bases left unmatched: 4. The DNA for the CDR3 is TGTGCCAGCAGGTCCGGGACTAGCGGGAGCTACGAGCAGTACTTC. Its translation is CASRSGTSGSYEQYF.

This clonotype was recorded many times. The chain links TRBV5-1 to TRBJ2-7; 12 nucleotides align to TRBD1. The CDR3 consists of 15 residues. The germline CDR1 and CDR2 sequences are SGHRS and YFSETQ. The J segment lost 2 bases and the V segment lost 4 bases, leaving 4 bases of the junction unmatched. The CDR3 region has the DNA TGCGCCAGCAGCCTCGGGACAGGGGGCCCCTACGAGCAGTACTTC. Translation gives CASSLGTGGPYEQYF.

Ten or more counts support this clonotype. The rearrangement joins TRBV6-2 or TRBV6-3 to TRBJ2-5; 13 bases line up with TRBD2. Germline V gene lookup returns CDR1 MNHEY and CDR2 SVGEGT. The V gene end was trimmed by 6 bases and the J gene end by 4 bases; junction bases not matched to a gene: 20. The CDR3 extends over 20 amino acids. The CDR3 nucleotides are TGTGCCAGCAGCCCCCCTGGACTAGCGGGAGCGCCCCGGTTCGGAGAGACCCAGTACTTC. This gives the protein CASSPPGLAGAPRFGETQYF.

Points on this clonotype: A much bigger clone sits one base away, suggesting this may be a read error. V and J are TRBV12-3 or TRBV12-4 and TRBJ2-5; 15 positions agree with TRBD2. With V trimmed by 6 bases and J by 4 bases, 3 bases remained unmatched. The CDR3 spans 15 residues. In nucleotides, the CDR3 is TGTGCCAGCAGAGGGGGACTAGCGGGAGGAGAGACCCAGTACTTC. Its translation: CASRGGLAGGETQYF.

The chain combines TRBV11-2 with TRBJ2-5; 8 nucleotides agree with TRBD2. In germline, CDR1 is SGHAT, CDR2 FQNNGV. V was clipped by 1 base and J by 3 bases; unmatched bases: 4. This CDR3 comprises 15 residues. The chain's CDR3 is CASSLGAGGKETQYF. The CDR3 DNA follows: TGTGCCAGCAGCTTAGGGGCGGGAGGCAAAGAGACCCAGTACTTC.

This clonotype was counted ten times or more. This rearrangement joins TRBV20-1 to TRBJ1-5, with a weak D call TRBD1 (5 bases). This CDR3 has 15 residues. Trimming took off 2 bases at V and 0 bases at J, with 11 bases between the two ends. The germline V gene has CDR1 DFQATT and CDR2 SNEGSKA (reference sequence). The CDR3, as DNA: TGCAGTGCTAGAACGCGGGGACTTAGCAATCAGCCCCAGCATTTT. This codes for CSARTRGLSNQPQHF.

In its sample, this clonotype was seen a few times. This sequence joins TRBV3-1 and TRBJ2-5, with D possibly TRBD1 on 5 matching bases. Germline V gene data show CDR1 as LGHDT and CDR2 as YNNKEL (reference sequence). Trimming cost V 4 bases and J 4 bases, with 13 bases left between them. The CDR3 sequence is 14 residues long. This chain's CDR3 is CASSLQATGETQYF. The CDR3 bases are TGTGCCAGCAGCCTCCAGGCAACAGGAGAGACCCAGTACTTC.

CDR3 sequence reads: CATSDSTGIGDGYTF. The CDR3 DNA follows: TGTGCCACCAGTGATTCTACAGGGATTGGTGATGGCTACACCTTC. The V and J genes are TRBV24-1 and TRBJ1-2; D is possibly TRBD1 (6 bases). Germline-derived CDR1 and CDR2 are KGHDR and SFDVKD. Trimming took off 2 bases at V and 6 bases at J, with 15 bases between the two ends. The CDR3 totals 15 residues.

The V call is TRBV19, the J call TRBJ1-1; no reliable D call. This CDR3 is built from 17 residues. Germline V CDR1 and CDR2: LNHDA, SQIVND (reference sequence). Trimming stripped 9 bases from V and 0 bases from J, with 23 bases between. CDR3 sequence reads: CASTDRAYAFMNTEAFF. CDR3 nucleotide sequence: TGTGCCAGCACGGATCGGGCGTATGCGTTCATGAACACTGAAGCTTTCTTT.

This clonotype was observed at least ten times. The chain joins TRBV29-1 to TRBJ2-5; 7 nucleotides align to TRBD2. The ends lost 1 base at V and 5 bases at J; junction bases unmatched: 1. Germline loops: CDR1 SQVTM, CDR2 ANQGSEA. There are 12 residues in the CDR3. The CDR3: CSVEVGGETQYF. As DNA, the CDR3 is TGCAGCGTTGAAGTGGGAGGGGAGACCCAGTACTTC.

Many counts were recorded for this clonotype. The chain combines TRBV12-3 or TRBV12-4 with TRBJ2-7; D is perhaps TRBD1 (5 bases). The CDR3 length is 12 residues. Trimming removed 8 bases at V and 6 bases at J, with 14 bases between. The CDR3 DNA reads TGTGCCAGCCTAACAGGTTTAGGCGAGCAGTACTTC. Translation gives CASLTGLGEQYF.

This clonotype was detected ten times or more. The genes are TRBV4-1 and TRBJ1-2; D gene ambiguous. CDR3 length: 12 residues. Trimming took off 1 base at V and 9 bases at J, with 9 bases between the two ends. The germline CDR1 and CDR2 sequences are MGHRA and YSYEKL. Here the CDR3 reads CASSQASNSYTF. The CDR3 nucleotides read TGCGCCAGCAGCCAAGCTTCCAACAGCTACACCTTC.

At least ten counts were recorded for this clonotype. V is TRBV7-2 and J is TRBJ2-6; D not certain. V lost 2 bases and J lost 0, with 14 bases in between. The CDR3 is 18 amino acids. Germline lookup yields CDR1 SGHTA and CDR2 FQGNSA. The CDR3 sequence is CASSLSRSASSGANVLTF. The CDR3 DNA reads as TGTGCCAGCAGCTTATCACGAAGCGCAAGCTCTGGGGCCAACGTCCTGACTTTC.

This clonotype came up many times. The rearrangement joins TRBV3-1 to TRBJ1-2, with D maybe TRBD1 (5 bases). CDR1 and CDR2 from the germline V gene are LGHDT and YNNKEL (reference sequence). The V end was cut by 4 bases, the J end by 4 bases, with 16 bases between. The CDR3 covers 15 residues. The CDR3 sequence is CASSRRGEATYGYTF. For the CDR3, the DNA is TGTGCCAGCAGCCGAAGGGGTGAGGCCACCTATGGCTACACCTTC.

This clonotype was counted many times. V gene TRBV28 combines with J gene TRBJ1-5; no clear D. V shed 6 bases and J shed 6 bases, with 12 bases lying between them. This CDR3 region has 13 residues. Germline CDR1 is MDHEN and CDR2 is SYDVKM. The CDR3 sequence: CASRSAGFQPQHF. CDR3 DNA: TGTGCCAGCAGATCAGCAGGTTTTCAGCCCCAGCATTTT.

This clonotype was found many times. J is TRBJ1-1 and V is TRBV29-1; D ambiguous. Germline CDR1 is SQVTM and CDR2 is ANQGSEA. The CDR3 is made up of 12 amino acids. V was cut by 7 bases and J by 3 bases, with 12 bases left in between. The CDR3 reads CSGKTHYTEAFF. CDR3 sequence (DNA): TGCAGCGGCAAAACTCACTACACTGAAGCTTTCTTT.

In this sample, this clonotype turned up many times. This chain links TRBV7-9 with TRBJ2-7; 9 bases agree with TRBD1. The CDR3 spans 14 residues. Germline trimming cut 5 bases from V and 3 bases from J; bases unmatched to any gene: 5. Germline V gene sequence: CDR1 SEHNR, CDR2 FQNEAQ (reference sequence). The CDR3 protein is CASSKTGQGYEQYF. DNA of the CDR3: TGTGCCAGCAGCAAAACGGGACAGGGCTACGAGCAGTACTTC.

This chain uses TRBV18 with TRBJ2-2; D unresolved. The length of the CDR3 is 16 residues. Trimming removed 1 base from V and 0 bases from J, with 9 bases in between. The germline CDR1 and CDR2 sequences are KGHSH and LQKENI. The CDR3 loop is CASSPRASTNTGELFF. The CDR3 DNA reads as TGTGCCAGCTCACCACGGGCCTCCACGAACACCGGGGAGCTGTTTTTT.

This clonotype was seen ten or more times. The rearrangement joins TRBV28 to TRBJ2-7; 8 bases map to TRBD2. CDR1 and CDR2 from the germline V gene are MDHEN and SYDVKM. Trimming removed 6 bases from V and 0 bases from J; junction bases left unmatched: 13. CDR3 size: 17 residues. The CDR3 spells CASSPRPGTRSSYEQYF. The CDR3 region has the DNA TGTGCCAGCAGCCCCCGACCAGGGACTAGGAGCTCCTACGAGCAGTACTTC. The whole variable domain, filled in from reference TRBV28 and TRBJ2-7, reads DVKVTQSSRYLVKRTGEKVFLECVQDMDHENMFWYRQDPGLGLRLIYFSYDVKMKEKGDIPEGYSVSREKKERFSLILESASTNQTSMYLCASSPRPGTRSSYEQYFGPGTRLTVT.

This clonotype came up many times. The chain couples TRBV5-5 to TRBJ1-1; 9 positions agree with TRBD1. CDR3 length: 15 residues. Germline V CDR1 and CDR2: SGHKS, YYEKEE (reference sequence). The V and J ends lost 3 bases and 4 bases, in that order; junction bases with no gene match: 7. CDR3 sequence: CASSSMMTGGTEAFF. Here the CDR3 DNA reads TGTGCCAGCAGCTCTATGATGACAGGGGGCACTGAAGCTTTCTTT.

The rearrangement uses TRBV18 and TRBJ1-5; D is undetermined. In germline, CDR1 is KGHSH, CDR2 LQKENI. The CDR3 is 15 amino acids. Trimming took 3 bases from V and 1 from J, leaving 10 bases between them. The CDR3 loop is CASSPGLDSNQPQHF. The CDR3 bases are TGTGCCAGCTCACCGGGCCTGGACAGCAATCAGCCCCAGCATTTT.

This clonotype showed up many times. The V gene is TRBV29-1, the J gene TRBJ1-1; the D is unclear. V was shortened by 7 bases and J by 0 bases, with 12 bases between the two germline ends. The germline CDR1 and CDR2 sequences are SQVTM and ANQGSEA. This CDR3 has 13 amino acids. Written as DNA, the CDR3 is TGCAGCGCCCACAGTGACATGAACACTGAAGCTTTCTTT. Amino acid sequence: CSAHSDMNTEAFF.

There are many counts of this clonotype. The chain couples TRBV29-1 to TRBJ2-2; 10 nucleotides align to TRBD2. The germline CDR1 and CDR2 sequences are SQVTM and ANQGSEA. Trimming cost V 7 bases and J 4 bases; bases outside gene matches: 6. The CDR3 length is 14 residues. The CDR3 protein is CSAASGSVTGELFF. Here the CDR3 DNA reads TGCAGCGCGGCTAGCGGGAGTGTCACCGGGGAGCTGTTTTTT.